This T cell receptor (beta chain) was sequenced for a study of beta chain features in type 1 diabetes. Reverse transcription of all isolated RNA meant that expressed TCRB transcripts were sequenced. The data were produced by immunoSEQ multiplex PCR, yet TCRdb's version contains in-frame clones alone and is incomplete. The data show about 45,000 clones, with under 65% seen just once and approximately 2.1% held by the top ten. Study-level findings and limits: VDJ junctions in type 1 diabetes patients carried more deletions and fewer insertions. In the patient group, naive, central memory and Treg TCRB repertoires seemed more alike than in the healthy donor group. Patients and controls would be equally affected if PCR favored shorter templates.

The count of this clone is one. Its antigen remains unknown. The CDR3 covers 15 residues. Germline CDR1 reads SGHTA; CDR2 reads FQGNSA. V was pared by 1 base and J by 5 bases, with 5 bases of the junction left unmatched. The TCR comes from a woman between 18 and 29 years old in good health. The gene calls are TRBV7-2 and TRBJ2-5; 9 bases agree with TRBD1. Sequenced material: Tregs from blood. The CDR3 DNA follows: TGTGCCAGCAGCTTAGGGGACAGGGATCAGGAGACCCAGTACTTC. This sequence encodes CASSLGDRDQETQYF.